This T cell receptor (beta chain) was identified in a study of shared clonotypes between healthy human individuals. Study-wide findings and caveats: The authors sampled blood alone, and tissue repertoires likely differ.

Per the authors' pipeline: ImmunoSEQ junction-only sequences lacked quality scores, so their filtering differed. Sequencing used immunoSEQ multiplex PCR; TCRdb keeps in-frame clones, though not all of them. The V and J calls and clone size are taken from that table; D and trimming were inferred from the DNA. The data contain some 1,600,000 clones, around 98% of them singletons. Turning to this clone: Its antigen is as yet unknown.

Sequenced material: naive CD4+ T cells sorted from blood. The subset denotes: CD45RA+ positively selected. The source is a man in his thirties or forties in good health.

CDR3 nucleotides: TGCGCCAGCAGCTTGGGGACCTTGTGGGGGACCTACGAGCAGTACTTC. Its translation: CASSLGTLWGTYEQYF. The chain recombines TRBV5-1 with TRBJ2-7; either TRBD1 or TRBD2 may fit D (5 bases each). CDR3 length: 16 amino acids. Looked up from germline, CDR1 is SGHRS and CDR2 is YFSETQ. Trimming cost V 0 bases and J 2 bases, with 15 bases left between them.